These T cell receptor beta chains were read from a single sample in a study of T cells in Graves' hyperthyroidism and ophthalmopathy. TCRdb used MiXCR to reprocess the multiplex PCR reads, holding one entry per CDR3 protein. The profile shows around 620,000 distinct CDR3 sequences, approximately 14% of them singletons. The sample comprised blood. Receptors were obtained from a young woman with Graves' ophthalmopathy. Each CDR3 is given with its conserved first and last residue. A D gene is named only where the DNA matches it firmly. The size field is filled for only some rows; it gives once, few, many or a size class.

D | J | V | size | CDR3 | DNA
. | TRBJ1-2 | TRBV9 | many | CASHKGGKNYGYTF | TGTGCCAGCCACAAGGGAGGGAAAAACTATGGCTACACCTTC
. | TRBJ2-7 | TRBV4-1 | few | CASSLRAEGYHEQYF | TGCGCCAGCAGCCTCCGAGCGGAGGGTTACCACGAGCAGTACTTC
TRBD1 | TRBJ1-2 | TRBV30 | many | CAWSLSRTGHGYTF | TGTGCCTGGAGCCTATCGAGGACAGGGCATGGCTACACCTTC
. | TRBJ2-1 | TRBV4-3 | few | CASSQDNYLSYNEQFF | TGCGCCAGCAGCCAAGATAACTACCTCTCCTACAATGAGCAGTTCTTC
TRBD1 | TRBJ2-3 | TRBV11-3 | many | CASREGQGADTQYF | TGTGCCAGCAGGGAAGGACAGGGGGCAGATACGCAGTATTTT
. | TRBJ2-1 | TRBV28 | many | CASSLMGLVLEQFF | TGTGCCAGCAGTTTAATGGGACTGGTTTTGGAGCAGTTCTTC
TRBD1 | TRBJ1-4 | TRBV12-3/TRBV12-4 | few | CASTSGTANEKLFF | TGTGCCAGCACCTCCGGGACAGCTAATGAAAAACTGTTTTTT
TRBD2 | TRBJ2-7 | TRBV6-1 | many | CASSIRGRAYEQYF | TGTGCCAGCTCGATACGGGGGAGGGCCTACGAGCAGTACTTC
TRBD1 | TRBJ1-6 | TRBV6-1 | . | CASRDRVGSPLHF | TGTGCCAGCAGGGACAGGGTCGGATCACCCCTCCACTTT
. | TRBJ2-3 | TRBV5-5 | . | CASSFRGDRTDTQYF | TGTGCCAGCAGCTTTAGGGGGGATCGCACAGATACGCAGTATTTT
. | TRBJ1-2 | TRBV10-3 | many | CAISGDPPGFGYTF | TGTGCCATCAGTGGTGACCCCCCAGGTTTTGGCTACACCTTC
TRBD1 | TRBJ2-7 | TRBV6-1 | many | CASSEWDSSSYEQYF | TGTGCCAGCAGTGAATGGGACAGTAGCTCCTACGAGCAGTACTTC
. | TRBJ2-7 | TRBV30 | many | CAQKGLGDEQYF | TGTGCCCAAAAGGGCCTTGGCGACGAGCAGTACTTC
TRBD2 | TRBJ2-1 | TRBV6-1 | few | CASSRLAGESYNEQFF | TGTGCCAGCAGTAGACTAGCGGGAGAGTCCTACAATGAGCAGTTCTTC
TRBD1 | TRBJ1-1 | TRBV29-1 | few | CSGGQGARDTEAFF | TGCAGCGGCGGACAGGGGGCGCGGGACACTGAAGCTTTCTTT
. | TRBJ1-5 | TRBV28 | . | CASSFDRRNQPQHF | TGTGCCAGCAGCTTTGACAGGAGAAATCAGCCCCAGCATTTT
. | TRBJ1-1 | TRBV6-1 | few | CASRRELGVNTEAFF | TGTGCCAGCAGGAGGGAACTAGGGGTGAACACTGAAGCTTTCTTT
TRBD1 | TRBJ1-5 | TRBV6-1 | . | CASSATPTGGGQPQHF | TGTGCCAGCTCAGCCACCCCAACAGGGGGCGGACAGCCCCAGCATTTT
TRBD1 | TRBJ1-1 | TRBV11-2 | few | CASSPNSYRSGQPNTEAFF | TGTGCCAGCTCACCAAATTCGTACCGATCGGGACAGCCGAACACTGAAGCTTTCTTT
TRBD1 | TRBJ2-5 | TRBV29-1 | many | CSVEWDRAETQYF | TGCAGCGTTGAATGGGACAGGGCGGAGACCCAGTACTTC
. | TRBJ1-1 | TRBV6-5 | . | CASSYRLQEAEAFF | TGTGCCAGCAGTTACCGGCTGCAAGAGGCTGAAGCTTTCTTT
. | TRBJ2-3 | TRBV7-9 | . | CASSLGGVTLGGSTDTQYF | TGTGCCAGCAGCTTAGGCGGCGTGACATTGGGGGGTAGCACAGATACGCAGTATTTT